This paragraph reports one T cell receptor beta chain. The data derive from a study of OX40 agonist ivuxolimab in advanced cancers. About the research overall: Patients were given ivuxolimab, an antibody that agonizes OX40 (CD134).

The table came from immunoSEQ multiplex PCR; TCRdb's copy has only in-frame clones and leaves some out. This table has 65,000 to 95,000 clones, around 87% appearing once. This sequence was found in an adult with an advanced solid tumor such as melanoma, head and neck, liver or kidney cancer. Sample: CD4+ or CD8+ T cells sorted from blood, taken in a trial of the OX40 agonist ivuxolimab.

CDR3 region: CASSQLTGAEAFF. CDR3 nucleotide sequence: TGCGCCAGCAGCCAACTTACAGGGGCAGAAGCTTTCTTT. The V gene is TRBV4-3, the J gene TRBJ1-1; 7 bases are shared with TRBD1. With V trimmed by 2 bases and J by 8 bases, 5 bases remained unmatched. Germline assignment: CDR1 LGHNA and CDR2 YSLEER. CDR3 length: 13 residues.